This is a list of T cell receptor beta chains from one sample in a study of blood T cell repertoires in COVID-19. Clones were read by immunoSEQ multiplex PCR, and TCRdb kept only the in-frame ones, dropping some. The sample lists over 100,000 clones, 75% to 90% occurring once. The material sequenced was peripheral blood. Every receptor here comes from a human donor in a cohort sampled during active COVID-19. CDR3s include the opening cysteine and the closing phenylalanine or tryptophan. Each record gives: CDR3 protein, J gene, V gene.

CASSFQGGEGETQYF | TRBJ2-5 | TRBV7-2
CASSYTGQGDYGYTF | TRBJ1-2 | TRBV6-2/TRBV6-3
CASSSGPRAQHF | TRBJ1-5 | TRBV28
CAISFGLAETQYF | TRBJ2-5 | TRBV10-3
CASSGDRAYEQYF | TRBJ2-7 | TRBV27
CASSGGTGGVRNEQFF | TRBJ2-1 | TRBV4-3
CASSQSASGGALYEQYF | TRBJ2-7 | TRBV16
CASSLFLAGGKTGELFF | TRBJ2-2 | TRBV7-2
CASSQDRLAGTGELFF | TRBJ2-2 | TRBV4-3
CASDGTDSSNSNQPQHF | TRBJ1-5 | TRBV2
CASSLVAGSTDTQYF | TRBJ2-3 | TRBV5-4
CATSDTGGTYEQYF | TRBJ2-7 | TRBV24-1
CATRGFGVSNQPQHF | TRBJ1-5 | TRBV6-5
CAISESDSSYEQYF | TRBJ2-7 | TRBV10-3
CASSPKGGGNSPLHF | TRBJ1-6 | TRBV18
CASSLNPGDSPLHF | TRBJ1-6 | TRBV7-3
CASSSIQGYHSYEQYF | TRBJ2-7 | TRBV7-9
CASSIRDRGLSNQPQHF | TRBJ1-5 | TRBV19
CASSFAGIGQPQHF | TRBJ1-5 | TRBV28
CASIPRGGPTYEQYF | TRBJ2-7 | TRBV6-5